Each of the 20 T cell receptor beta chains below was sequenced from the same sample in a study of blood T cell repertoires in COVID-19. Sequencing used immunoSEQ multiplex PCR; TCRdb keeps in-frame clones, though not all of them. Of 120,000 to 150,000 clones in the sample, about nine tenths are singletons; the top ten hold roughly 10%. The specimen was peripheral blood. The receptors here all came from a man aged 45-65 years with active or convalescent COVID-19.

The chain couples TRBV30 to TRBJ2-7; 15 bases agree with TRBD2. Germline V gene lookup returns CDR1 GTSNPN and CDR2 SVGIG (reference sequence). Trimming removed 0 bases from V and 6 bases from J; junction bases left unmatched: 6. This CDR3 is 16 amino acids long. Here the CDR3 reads CAWSVLRTSGRGEQYF. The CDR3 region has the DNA TGTGCCTGGAGTGTGTTACGGACTAGCGGGAGGGGCGAGCAGTACTTC.

The CDR3 here is CSASGKYEQYF. The DNA for the CDR3 is TGCAGTGCTAGCGGGAAGTACGAGCAGTACTTC. The chain links TRBV20-1 to TRBJ2-7, with TRBD2 as a possible D gene (5 bases). Germline assignment: CDR1 DFQATT and CDR2 SNEGSKA (reference sequence). This CDR3 region has 11 residues. Between the trimmed V and J ends, which lost 3 bases and 4 bases, there was a span of 7 bases.

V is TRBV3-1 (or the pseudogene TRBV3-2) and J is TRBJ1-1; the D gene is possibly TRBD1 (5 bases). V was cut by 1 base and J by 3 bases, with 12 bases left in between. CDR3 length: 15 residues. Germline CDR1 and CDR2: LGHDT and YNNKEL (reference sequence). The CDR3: CASSQVSGGDTEAFF. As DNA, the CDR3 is TGTGCCAGCAGCCAAGTCTCGGGGGGGGACACTGAAGCTTTCTTT.

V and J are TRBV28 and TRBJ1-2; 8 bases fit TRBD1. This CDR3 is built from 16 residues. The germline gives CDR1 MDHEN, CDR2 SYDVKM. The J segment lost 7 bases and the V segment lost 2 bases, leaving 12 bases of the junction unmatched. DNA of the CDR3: TGTGCCAGCAGTTTACTGGGGAACGGCAGGGGGCCTGGCTACACCTTC. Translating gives CASSLLGNGRGPGYTF.

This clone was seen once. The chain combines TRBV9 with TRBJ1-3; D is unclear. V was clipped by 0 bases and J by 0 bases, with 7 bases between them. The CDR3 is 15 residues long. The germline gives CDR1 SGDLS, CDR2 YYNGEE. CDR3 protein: CASSVGQSSGNTIYF. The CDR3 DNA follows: TGTGCCAGCAGCGTAGGGCAAAGCTCTGGAAACACCATATATTTT.

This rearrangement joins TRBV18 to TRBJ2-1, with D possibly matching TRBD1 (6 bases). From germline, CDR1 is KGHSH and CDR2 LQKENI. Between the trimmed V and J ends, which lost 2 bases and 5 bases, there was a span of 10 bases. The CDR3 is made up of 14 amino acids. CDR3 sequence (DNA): TGTGCCAGCTCACCATACAGGGTGGACAATGAGCAGTTCTTC. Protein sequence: CASSPYRVDNEQFF. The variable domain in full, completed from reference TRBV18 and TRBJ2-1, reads NAGVMQNPRHLVRRRGQEARLRCSPMKGHSHVYWYRQLPEEGLKFMVYLQKENIIDESGMPKERFSAEFPKEGPSILRIQQVVRGDSAAYFCASSPYRVDNEQFFGPGTRLTVL.

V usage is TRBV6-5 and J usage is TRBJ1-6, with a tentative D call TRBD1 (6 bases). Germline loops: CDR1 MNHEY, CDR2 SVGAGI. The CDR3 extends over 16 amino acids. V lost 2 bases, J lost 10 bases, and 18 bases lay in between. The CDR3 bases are TGTGCCAGCAGTTACGGGGGCCAGGGGCTAAGGTCACCCCTCCACTTT. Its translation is CASSYGGQGLRSPLHF.

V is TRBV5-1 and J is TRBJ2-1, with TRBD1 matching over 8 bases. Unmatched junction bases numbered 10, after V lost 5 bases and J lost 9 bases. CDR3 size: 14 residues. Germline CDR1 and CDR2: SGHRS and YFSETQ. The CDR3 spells CASSYGQGGSEQFF. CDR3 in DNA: TGCGCCAGCAGTTATGGACAGGGTGGGAGTGAGCAGTTCTTC.

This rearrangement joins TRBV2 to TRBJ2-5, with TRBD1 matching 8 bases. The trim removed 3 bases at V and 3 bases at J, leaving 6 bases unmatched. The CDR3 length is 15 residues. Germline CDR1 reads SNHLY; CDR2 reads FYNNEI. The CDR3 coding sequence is TGTGCCAGCAGTGACTTTCAGGGGGCGAAAGAGACCCAGTACTTC. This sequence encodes CASSDFQGAKETQYF.

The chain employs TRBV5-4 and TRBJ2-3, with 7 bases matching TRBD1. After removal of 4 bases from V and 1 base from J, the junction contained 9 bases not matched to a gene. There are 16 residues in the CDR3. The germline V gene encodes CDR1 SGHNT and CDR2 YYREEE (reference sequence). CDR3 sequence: CASSTRQGSGTDTQYF. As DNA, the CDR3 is TGTGCCAGCAGCACCCGACAGGGTAGCGGCACAGATACGCAGTATTTT.

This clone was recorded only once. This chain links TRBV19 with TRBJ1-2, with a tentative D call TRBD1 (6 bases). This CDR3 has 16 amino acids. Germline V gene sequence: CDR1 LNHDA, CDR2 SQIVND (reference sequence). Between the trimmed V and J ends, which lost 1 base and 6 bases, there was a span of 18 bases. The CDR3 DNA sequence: TGTGCCAGTAGTATAGGTCTGGACAGTTCGGGGAATGGCTACACCTTC. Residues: CASSIGLDSSGNGYTF.

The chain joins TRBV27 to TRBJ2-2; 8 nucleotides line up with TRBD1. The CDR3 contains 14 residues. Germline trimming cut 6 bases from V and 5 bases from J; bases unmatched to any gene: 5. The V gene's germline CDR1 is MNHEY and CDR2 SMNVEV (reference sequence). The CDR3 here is CASSHGQGTGELFF. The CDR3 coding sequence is TGTGCCAGCAGCCATGGACAGGGAACCGGGGAGCTGTTTTTT.

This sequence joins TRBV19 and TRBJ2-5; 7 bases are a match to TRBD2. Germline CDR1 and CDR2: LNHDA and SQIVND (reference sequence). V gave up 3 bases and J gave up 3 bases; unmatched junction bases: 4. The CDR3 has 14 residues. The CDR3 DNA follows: TGTGCCAGTAGTATCCTGGGGGGGGAAGAGACCCAGTACTTC. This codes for CASSILGGEETQYF.

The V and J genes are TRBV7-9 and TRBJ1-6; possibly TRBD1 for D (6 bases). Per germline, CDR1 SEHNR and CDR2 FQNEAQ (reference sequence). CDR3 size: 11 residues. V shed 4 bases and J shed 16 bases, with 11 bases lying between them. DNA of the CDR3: TGTGCCAGCAGCTATAGACAGGAACTCCACTTT. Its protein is CASSYRQELHF.

CDR3 sequence: CASRTPGQGKLFF. CDR3 sequence (DNA): TGTGCCAGTAGGACCCCTGGGCAGGGGAAACTGTTTTTT. The chain is built from TRBV19 and TRBJ1-4, with TRBD1 as a possible D gene (6 bases). This CDR3 is 13 amino acids long. Trimming pared 6 bases from V and 11 bases from J, leaving 16 bases between. Germline V lookup: CDR1 LNHDA, CDR2 SQIVND (reference sequence).

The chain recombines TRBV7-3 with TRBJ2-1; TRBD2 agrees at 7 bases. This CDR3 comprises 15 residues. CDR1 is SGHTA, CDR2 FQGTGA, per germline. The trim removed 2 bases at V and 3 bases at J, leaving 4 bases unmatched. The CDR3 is CASSLLAVNYNEQFF. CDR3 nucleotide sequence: TGTGCCAGCAGCTTACTAGCGGTAAACTACAATGAGCAGTTCTTC.

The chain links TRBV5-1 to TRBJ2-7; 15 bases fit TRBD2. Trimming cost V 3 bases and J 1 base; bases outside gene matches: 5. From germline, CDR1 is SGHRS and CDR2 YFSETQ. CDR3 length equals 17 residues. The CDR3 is CASSWGLAGGLSYEQYF. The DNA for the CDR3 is TGCGCCAGCAGCTGGGGACTAGCGGGAGGATTATCCTACGAGCAGTACTTC.

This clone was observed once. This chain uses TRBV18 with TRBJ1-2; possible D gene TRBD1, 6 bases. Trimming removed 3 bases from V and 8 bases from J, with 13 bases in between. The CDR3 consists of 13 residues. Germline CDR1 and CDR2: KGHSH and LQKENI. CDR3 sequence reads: CASSPQQGEGYTF. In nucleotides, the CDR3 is TGTGCCAGCTCACCCCAACAGGGAGAGGGCTACACCTTC. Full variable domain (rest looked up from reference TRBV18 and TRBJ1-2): NAGVMQNPRHLVRRRGQEARLRCSPMKGHSHVYWYRQLPEEGLKFMVYLQKENIIDESGMPKERFSAEFPKEGPSILRIQQVVRGDSAAYFCASSPQQGEGYTFGSGTRLTVV.

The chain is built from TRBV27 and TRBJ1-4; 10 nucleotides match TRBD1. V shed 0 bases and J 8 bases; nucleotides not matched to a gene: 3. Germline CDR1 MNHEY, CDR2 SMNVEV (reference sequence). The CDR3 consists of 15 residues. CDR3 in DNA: TGTGCCAGCAGTTTATCCGGGACAGGGGTGGAAAAACTGTTTTTT. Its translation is CASSLSGTGVEKLFF.

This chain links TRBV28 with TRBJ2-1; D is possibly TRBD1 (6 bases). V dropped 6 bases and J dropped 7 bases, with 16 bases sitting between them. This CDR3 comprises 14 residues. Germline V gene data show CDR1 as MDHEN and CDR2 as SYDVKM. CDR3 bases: TGTGCCAGCAGCCCCTACGAGGGGGATAATGAGCAGTTCTTC. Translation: CASSPYEGDNEQFF.